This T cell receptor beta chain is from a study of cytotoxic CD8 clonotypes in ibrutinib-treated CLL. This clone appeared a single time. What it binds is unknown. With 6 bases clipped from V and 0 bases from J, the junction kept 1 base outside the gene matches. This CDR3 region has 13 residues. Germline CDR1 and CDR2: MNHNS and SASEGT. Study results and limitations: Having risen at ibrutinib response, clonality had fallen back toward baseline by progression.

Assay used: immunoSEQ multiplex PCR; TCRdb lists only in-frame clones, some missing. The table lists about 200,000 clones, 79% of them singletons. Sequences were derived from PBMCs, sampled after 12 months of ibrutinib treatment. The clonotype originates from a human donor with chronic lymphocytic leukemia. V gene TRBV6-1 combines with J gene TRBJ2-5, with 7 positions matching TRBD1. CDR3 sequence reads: CASRGQYQETQYF. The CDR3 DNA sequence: TGTGCCAGCAGGGGACAGTACCAAGAGACCCAGTACTTC.